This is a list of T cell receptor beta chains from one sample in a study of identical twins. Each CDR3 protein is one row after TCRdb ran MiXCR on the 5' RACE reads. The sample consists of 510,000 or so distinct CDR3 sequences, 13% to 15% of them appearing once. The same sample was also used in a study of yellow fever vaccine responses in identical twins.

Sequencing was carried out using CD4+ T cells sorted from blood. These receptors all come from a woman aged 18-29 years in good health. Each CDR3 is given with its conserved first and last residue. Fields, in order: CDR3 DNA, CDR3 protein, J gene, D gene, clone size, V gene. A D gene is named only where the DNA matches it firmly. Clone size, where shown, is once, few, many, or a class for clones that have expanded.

TGTGCCACCGGGGTTAGCTCCTACAATGAGCAGTTCTTC | CATGVSSYNEQFF | TRBJ2-1 | NA | many | TRBV24-1
TGTGCCAGCAGTCGGGGAGAAAACTATGGCTACACCTTC | CASSRGENYGYTF | TRBJ1-2 | NA | NA | TRBV12-3/TRBV12-4
TGTGCCAGCAGCCAAGAGGGCGCTCGGGCTGGCGGGGAGCTGTTTTTT | CASSQEGARAGGELFF | TRBJ2-2 | NA | many | TRBV4-2
TGTGCTAGTGGTTTGGGTCTAGCGGGAGCTCATGAGCAGTTCTTC | CASGLGLAGAHEQFF | TRBJ2-1 | TRBD2 | NA | TRBV12-5
TGTGCCACCAGTGATCCCTCGACTCCCCGGGAAACGAGGGAGACCCAGTACTTC | CATSDPSTPRETRETQYF | TRBJ2-5 | NA | NA | TRBV24-1
TGTGCCAGCAGCTTAGGGTGGGCTAGCGGGAGCGGCAATGAGCAGTTCTTC | CASSLGWASGSGNEQFF | TRBJ2-1 | TRBD2 | NA | TRBV7-9
TGTGCCAGCAGCCAGGTATTCCGGGACGCCGATGGGAAAAAACTGTTTTTT | CASSQVFRDADGKKLFF | TRBJ1-4 | NA | few | TRBV4-2
TGCGCCAGCAGCTTGGCCGAGGACTACTACACCTTC | CASSLAEDYYTF | TRBJ1-2 | NA | few | TRBV5-1
TGTGCCAGCAAGGTTTCGGGGTCAGATACGCAGTATTTT | CASKVSGSDTQYF | TRBJ2-3 | NA | NA | TRBV12-3/TRBV12-4
TGTGCCAGCAGCCCCCAGGGGACTAGCGGGGACAATGAGCAGTTCTTC | CASSPQGTSGDNEQFF | TRBJ2-1 | TRBD2 | few | TRBV7-9
TGTGCCAGCGGAAGGACAGGCCAAGAGACCCAGTACTTC | CASGRTGQETQYF | TRBJ2-5 | TRBD1 | NA | TRBV3-1
TGTGCCAGCAGTTACAGGCCGCCTCCAGTAGCGGTGGGCCCTGAGCAGTTCTTC | CASSYRPPPVAVGPEQFF | TRBJ2-1 | NA | few | TRBV6-5
TGCAGTGCTAGAGACGGGGAAAAGGGGACTAGCGGATATCTCTCGAGCACAGATACGCAGTATTTT | CSARDGEKGTSGYLSSTDTQYF | TRBJ2-3 | TRBD2 | NA | TRBV20-1
TGTGCCAGCAGGGGCCAATTAACCCAAGAGACCCAGTACTTC | CASRGQLTQETQYF | TRBJ2-5 | NA | NA | TRBV2
TGCAGTGCTCACCGGGACAGGATCTTCGGTGAGCAGTTCTTC | CSAHRDRIFGEQFF | TRBJ2-1 | TRBD1 | many | TRBV20-1
TGCAGTGCTAGAGACCGGGACTATAAGCATGAGCAGTTCTTC | CSARDRDYKHEQFF | TRBJ2-1 | TRBD2 | NA | TRBV20-1
TGTGCCAGCAGCAGTACGGCGGGGGCCTCCTACAATGAGCAGTTCTTC | CASSSTAGASYNEQFF | TRBJ2-1 | NA | few | TRBV5-5
TGTGCCAGCAGCTTATTGTACGGAAACATTCAGTACTTC | CASSLLYGNIQYF | TRBJ2-4 | NA | NA | TRBV7-9
TGCGCCAGCAGCTTGGTTGCGGGCCCGGGGAATGAGCAGTTCTTC | CASSLVAGPGNEQFF | TRBJ2-1 | NA | NA | TRBV5-1
TGCAGGGCCGCCGGAGCGGGCGGACGATTTAATGAGCAGTTCTTC | CRAAGAGGRFNEQFF | TRBJ2-1 | NA | NA | TRBV20-1
TGCAGTGGGGAGGGAGGCACAGATACGCAGTATTTT | CSGEGGTDTQYF | TRBJ2-3 | TRBD2 | NA | TRBV20-1
TGTGCCAGCAAAACCCTAGCGGGAGTGTACGAGCAGTACTTC | CASKTLAGVYEQYF | TRBJ2-7 | TRBD2 | few | TRBV2